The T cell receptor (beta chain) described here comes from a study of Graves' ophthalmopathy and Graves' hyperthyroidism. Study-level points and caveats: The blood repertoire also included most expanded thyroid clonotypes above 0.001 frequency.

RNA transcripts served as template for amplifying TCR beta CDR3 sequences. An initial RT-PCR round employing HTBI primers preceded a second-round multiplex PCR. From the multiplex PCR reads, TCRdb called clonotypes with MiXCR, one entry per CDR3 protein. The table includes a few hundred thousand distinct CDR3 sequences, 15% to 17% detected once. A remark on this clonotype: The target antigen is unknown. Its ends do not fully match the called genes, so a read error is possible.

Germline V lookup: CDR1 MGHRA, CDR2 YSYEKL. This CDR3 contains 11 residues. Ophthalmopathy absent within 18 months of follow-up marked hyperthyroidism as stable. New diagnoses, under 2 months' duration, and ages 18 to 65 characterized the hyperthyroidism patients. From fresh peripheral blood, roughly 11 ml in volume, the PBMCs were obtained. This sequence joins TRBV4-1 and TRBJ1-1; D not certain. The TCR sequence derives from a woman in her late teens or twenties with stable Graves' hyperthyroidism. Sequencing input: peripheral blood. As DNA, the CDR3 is TGCGCCGGCAGCCTCGGCACTGAAGCTTTCTTT. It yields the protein CAGSLGTEAFF.